Included here is one TCR beta chain sequence, with context. Time point noted: healthy volunteer bleed at 2 weeks. It was unfractionated whole blood from which total RNA was extracted. Trimming took off 5 bases at V and 7 bases at J, with 17 bases between the two ends. The CDR3 runs 15 residues. MiXCR, run by TCRdb on the RACE reads, gives a single entry per CDR3 protein. This table has 30,000 to 35,000 distinct CDR3 sequences, nearly 7.5% appearing once. The entry originates in a study of human T cells and chemical hapten exposure. The TCR originated in a human donor in good health. Some clones in this sample may be carry-over from other donors' samples. The V gene is TRBV12-3 or TRBV12-4, the J gene TRBJ1-4; D might be TRBD1 (5 bases). Source material: whole blood. CDR3 sequence (DNA): TGTGCCAGCAGTGGGGGTCCGGGGTCTTGTGAAAAACTGTTTTTT. This codes for CASSGGPGSCEKLFF.